A single sample gave rise to the 21 T cell receptor beta chains below, sequenced in a study of beta chain features in type 1 diabetes. Overall study results and limits: TCRB CDR3s from Type 1 diabetes patients were moderately but significantly shorter in all four CD4+ subsets.

These TCRs are of unknown antigen specificity. The whole isolated RNA underwent reverse transcription, so sequencing captured expressed TCRB transcripts. Data came from immunoSEQ multiplex PCR; TCRdb stores just in-frame clones and leaves some out. The data hold just over 25,000 clones, with almost 50% observed a single time. Input material: stem cell memory CD4+ T cells from blood. Receptor source: a man in his thirties or forties with type 1 diabetes.

V is TRBV5-1 and J is TRBJ2-3; no reliable D call. V lost 1 base and J 2 bases, leaving 8 bases between the germline ends. Germline loops: CDR1 SGHRS, CDR2 YFSETQ. The CDR3 covers 14 residues. CDR3 DNA: TGCGCCAGCAGCTTGTTTTCTAACACAGATACGCAGTATTTT. Protein product: CASSLFSNTDTQYF. Supplemented by reference TRBV5-1 and TRBJ2-3, the full variable domain reads KAGVTQTPRYLIKTRGQQVTLSCSPISGHRSVSWYQQTPGQGLQFLFEYFSETQRNKGNFPGRFSGRQFSNSRSEMNVSTLELGDSALYLCASSLFSNTDTQYFGPGTRLTVL.

J is TRBJ2-3 and V is TRBV5-6; 7 bases map to TRBD2. This CDR3 spans 17 amino acids. Germline CDR1 reads SGHDT; CDR2 reads YYEEEE. After removal of 0 bases from V and 8 bases from J, the junction contained 15 bases not matched to a gene. CDR3 sequence: CASSLVDRGGLVGTQYF. DNA of the CDR3: TGTGCCAGCAGCTTGGTGGATCGGGGAGGACTAGTGGGTACGCAGTATTTT.

This rearrangement joins TRBV6-5 to TRBJ1-1; D unclear. The V and J ends lost 2 bases and 5 bases respectively, with 9 bases between them. The CDR3 contains 13 residues. CDR1 and CDR2 (germline): MNHEY, SVGAGI. In nucleotides, the CDR3 is TGTGCCAGCAGTTACGAACGGTTAACTGAAGCTTTCTTT. Residues: CASSYERLTEAFF.

The chain joins TRBV18 to TRBJ2-5; 12 bases match TRBD2. With V trimmed by 2 bases and J by 3 bases, 4 bases remained unmatched. Germline CDR1 reads KGHSH; CDR2 reads LQKENI. This CDR3 is built from 16 residues. Here the CDR3 reads CASSPGRTSGEETQYF. The DNA for the CDR3 is TGTGCCAGCTCACCAGGAAGGACTAGCGGGGAAGAGACCCAGTACTTC.

This clone was counted a few times. V and J are TRBV19 and TRBJ2-7; perhaps TRBD1 as D (5 bases). This CDR3 spans 14 amino acids. V shed 7 bases and J shed 1 base, with 14 bases lying between them. The germline V gene encodes CDR1 LNHDA and CDR2 SQIVND (reference sequence). The CDR3 loop reads CASKTSDKSYEQYF. CDR3 nucleotide sequence: TGTGCCAGTAAAACCTCGGACAAGTCCTACGAGCAGTACTTC. Full variable domain (outside the CDR3, taken from reference TRBV19 and TRBJ2-7): DGGITQSPKYLFRKEGQNVTLSCEQNLNHDAMYWYRQDPGQGLRLIYYSQIVNDFQKGDIAEGYSVSREKKESFPLTVTSAQKNPTAFYLCASKTSDKSYEQYFGPGTRLTVT.

The chain links TRBV7-2 to TRBJ2-3, with D perhaps TRBD1 (7 bases). Germline V lookup: CDR1 SGHTA, CDR2 FQGNSA. Deletions cut 5 bases from V and 3 bases from J, with 12 bases between. The CDR3 has 14 residues. DNA for the CDR3: TGTGCCAGCAGCGCCCAGGGGGGTACAGATACGCAGTATTTT. Its protein product is CASSAQGGTDTQYF.

The J gene is TRBJ2-5, the V gene TRBV5-1, with 10 bases fitting TRBD1. The CDR3 spans 15 residues. Germline trimming cut 0 bases from V and 4 bases from J; bases unmatched to any gene: 3. Germline V CDR1 and CDR2: SGHRS, YFSETQ. The chain's CDR3 is CASSLGQGARETQYF. The DNA for the CDR3 is TGCGCCAGCAGCTTGGGACAGGGGGCTCGAGAGACCCAGTACTTC.

The rearrangement joins TRBV29-1 to TRBJ1-1; 10 bases match TRBD1. Losses at the gene ends were 5 bases for V and 3 bases for J; bases not matched to a gene: 9. This CDR3 has 15 amino acids. Germline lookup yields CDR1 SQVTM and CDR2 ANQGSEA. In DNA, the CDR3 is TGCAGCGTTATACGGACAGGGGGGGTGGACACTGAAGCTTTCTTT. Translated, it gives CSVIRTGGVDTEAFF.

This sequence joins TRBV5-1 and TRBJ1-1; D unresolved. The CDR3 spans 15 residues. V lost 0 bases and J lost 3, with 12 bases in between. Looked up from germline, CDR1 is SGHRS and CDR2 is YFSETQ. CDR3 bases: TGCGCCAGCAGCTTGGAACCTTACGGGGACACTGAAGCTTTCTTT. Its protein is CASSLEPYGDTEAFF.

This clone is a singleton in its sample. The chain recombines TRBV27 with TRBJ2-5; 10 nucleotides align to TRBD2. CDR3 length: 15 residues. The V segment lost 4 bases and the J segment 9 bases; nucleotides outside the gene matches: 11. CDR1 MNHEY and CDR2 SMNVEV come from the germline V gene (reference sequence). The CDR3 DNA sequence: TGTGCCAGCAGTTCCCGGGTGAGCGGGGGGGAGCCCCAGTACTTC. As protein: CASSSRVSGGEPQYF.

This clone was detected only a few times. The CDR3 DNA is TGTGCCTGGTCGACAGGGAGAGCCTACAATGAGCAGTTCTTC. It translates to CAWSTGRAYNEQFF. This chain joins TRBV30 and TRBJ2-1, with 7 bases fitting TRBD1. The CDR3 is 14 residues long. CDR1 and CDR2 from the germline V gene are GTSNPN and SVGIG (reference sequence). Trimming removed 5 bases from V and 2 bases from J; junction bases left unmatched: 6.

The chain joins TRBV18 to TRBJ2-3; TRBD1 matches 9 bases. Looked up from germline, CDR1 is KGHSH and CDR2 is LQKENI. The CDR3 contains 14 residues. With V trimmed by 2 bases and J by 4 bases, 1 base remained unmatched. CDR3: CASSPRTGADTQYF. CDR3 nucleotide sequence: TGTGCCAGCTCACCAAGGACAGGGGCAGATACGCAGTATTTT.

This clone was observed a few times. The rearrangement joins TRBV6-1 to TRBJ1-3, with D uncertain. Trimming removed 6 bases from V and 2 bases from J, with 14 bases in between. Germline V lookup: CDR1 MNHNS, CDR2 SASEGT. The CDR3 totals 15 residues. CDR3 bases: TGTGCCAGCAGGCCCGGCGGTGTGCCTGGAAACACCATATATTTT. It yields the protein CASRPGGVPGNTIYF.

The chain carries TRBV19 and TRBJ2-3; 8 bases are a match to TRBD2. This CDR3 comprises 14 residues. The germline V gene encodes CDR1 LNHDA and CDR2 SQIVND (reference sequence). V was clipped by 2 bases and J by 5 bases; unmatched bases: 3. CDR3 loop: CASSIREGGDTQYF. The CDR3 DNA reads as TGTGCCAGTAGTATACGGGAGGGAGGAGATACGCAGTATTTT. Together with reference TRBV19 and TRBJ2-3, the CDR3 gives the full variable domain: DGGITQSPKYLFRKEGQNVTLSCEQNLNHDAMYWYRQDPGQGLRLIYYSQIVNDFQKGDIAEGYSVSREKKESFPLTVTSAQKNPTAFYLCASSIREGGDTQYFGPGTRLTVL.

The rearrangement joins TRBV19 to TRBJ1-2, with TRBD1 matching 11 bases. The V gene end was trimmed by 10 bases and the J gene end by 8 bases; junction bases not matched to a gene: 15. This CDR3 has 15 amino acids. CDR1 is LNHDA, CDR2 SQIVND, per germline (reference sequence). CDR3 amino acids: CATEGQGAISSGYTF. Written as DNA, the CDR3 is TGTGCCACTGAAGGACAGGGGGCTATTTCAAGCGGCTACACCTTC.

This chain joins TRBV6-6 and TRBJ2-7, with 9 bases aligning to TRBD2. CDR3 length equals 14 residues. The trim removed 6 bases at V and 3 bases at J, leaving 6 bases unmatched. Germline loops: CDR1 MNHNY, CDR2 SVGAGI (reference sequence). In DNA, the CDR3 is TGTGCCAGCAGGCTAGCGGGGAGCTTCTACGAGCAGTACTTC. It specifies CASRLAGSFYEQYF.

This chain connects TRBV27 to TRBJ2-1; 7 bases line up with TRBD2. J gave up 5 bases and V 7 bases, and 8 bases lay outside the gene matches. Germline lookup yields CDR1 MNHEY and CDR2 SMNVEV (reference sequence). The CDR3 is 14 amino acids. The CDR3 coding sequence is TGTGCCAGCATCGGGGGGTTAACCCACAATGAGCAGTTCTTC. As protein: CASIGGLTHNEQFF.

This clone has more than one count but fewer than ten. The rearrangement uses TRBV5-1 and TRBJ2-7; D may be TRBD1 (5 bases). The CDR3 consists of 15 residues. V was trimmed by 4 bases and J by 6 bases, leaving 20 bases between them. Germline assignment: CDR1 SGHRS and CDR2 YFSETQ. The CDR3 is CASSPTGFQGTEQYF. The CDR3 coding sequence is TGCGCCAGCAGCCCCACGGGTTTTCAGGGAACCGAGCAGTACTTC.

The chain carries TRBV7-8 and TRBJ1-5; D is ambiguous. The CDR3 has 16 amino acids. The V end was cut by 1 base, the J end by 3 bases, with 13 bases between. Germline lookup yields CDR1 SGHVS and CDR2 FQNEAQ. Here the CDR3 reads CASSLEVARVNQPQHF. The CDR3 bases are TGTGCCAGCAGCTTAGAAGTCGCGCGTGTCAATCAGCCCCAGCATTTT.

This clone showed up just once. DNA for the CDR3: TGTGCCGGCAGCAAATGGGGTAGCGCCTACGAGCAGTACTTC. The encoded protein is CAGSKWGSAYEQYF. The rearrangement links TRBV21-1 to TRBJ2-7; the D call in the table, TRBD2, was not verified against the DNA. TRBV21-1 is noted as a pseudogene. This CDR3 comprises 14 residues.

This clone was seen only once. The rearrangement links TRBV18 to TRBJ2-2, with TRBD2 as a possible D gene (7 bases). Trimming stripped 6 bases from V and 5 bases from J, with 19 bases between. Per the germline V gene, CDR1 is KGHSH and CDR2 is LQKENI. The CDR3 contains 16 residues. The chain's CDR3 is CASSPLGGAETGELFF. CDR3 in DNA: TGTGCCAGCTCCCCTTTGGGGGGGGCAGAAACCGGGGAGCTGTTTTTT.